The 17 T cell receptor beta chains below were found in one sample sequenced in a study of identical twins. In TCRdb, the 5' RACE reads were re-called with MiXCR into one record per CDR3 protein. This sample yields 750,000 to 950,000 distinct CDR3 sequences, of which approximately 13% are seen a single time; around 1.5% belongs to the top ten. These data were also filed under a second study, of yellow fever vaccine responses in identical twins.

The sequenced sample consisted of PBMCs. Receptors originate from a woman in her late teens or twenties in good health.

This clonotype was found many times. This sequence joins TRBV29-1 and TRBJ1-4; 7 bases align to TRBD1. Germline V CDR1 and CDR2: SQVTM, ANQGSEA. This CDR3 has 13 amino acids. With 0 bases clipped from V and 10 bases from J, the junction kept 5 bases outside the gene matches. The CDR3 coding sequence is TGCAGCGTTGAAGATCGGGACAGTGGAAAACTGTTTTTT. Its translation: CSVEDRDSGKLFF.

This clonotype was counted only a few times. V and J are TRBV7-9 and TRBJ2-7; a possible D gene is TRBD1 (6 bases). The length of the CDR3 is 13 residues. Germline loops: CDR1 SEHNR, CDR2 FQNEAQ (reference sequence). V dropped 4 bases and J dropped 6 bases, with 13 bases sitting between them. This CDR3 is CASSSTGIGEQYF. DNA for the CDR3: TGTGCCAGCAGCTCCACAGGGATCGGCGAGCAGTACTTC.

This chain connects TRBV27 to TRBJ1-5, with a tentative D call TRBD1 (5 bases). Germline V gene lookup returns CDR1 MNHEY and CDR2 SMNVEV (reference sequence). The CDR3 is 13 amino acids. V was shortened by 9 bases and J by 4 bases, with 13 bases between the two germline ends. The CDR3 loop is CASAPGSNQPQHF. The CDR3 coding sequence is TGTGCCAGTGCCCCAGGGAGTAATCAGCCCCAGCATTTT.

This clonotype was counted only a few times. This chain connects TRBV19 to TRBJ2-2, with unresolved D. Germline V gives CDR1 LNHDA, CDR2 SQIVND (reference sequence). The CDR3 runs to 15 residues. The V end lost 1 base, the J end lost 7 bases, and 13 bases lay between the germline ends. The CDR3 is CASSIGLGSIGELFF. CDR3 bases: TGTGCCAGTAGTATAGGCCTGGGTTCCATCGGGGAGCTGTTTTTT.

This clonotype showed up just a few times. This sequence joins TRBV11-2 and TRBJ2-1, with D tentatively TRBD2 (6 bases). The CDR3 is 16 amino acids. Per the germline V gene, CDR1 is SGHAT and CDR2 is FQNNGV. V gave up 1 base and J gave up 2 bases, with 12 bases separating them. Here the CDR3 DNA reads TGTGCCAGCAGCTTAGTAGGAGGGCAGGCCTACAATGAGCAGTTCTTC. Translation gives CASSLVGGQAYNEQFF.

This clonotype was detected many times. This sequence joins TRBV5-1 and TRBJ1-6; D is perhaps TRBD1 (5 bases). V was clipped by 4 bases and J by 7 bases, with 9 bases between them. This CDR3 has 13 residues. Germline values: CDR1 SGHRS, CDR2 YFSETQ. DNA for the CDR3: TGCGCCAGCAGCAGGGGAGGGAATTCACCCCTCCACTTT. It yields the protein CASSRGGNSPLHF.

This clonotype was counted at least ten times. DNA for the CDR3: TGTGCCAGCAGATACGGACAGGGAGTTTCGGAGACCCAGTACTTC. Translating gives CASRYGQGVSETQYF. The gene calls are TRBV3-1 and TRBJ2-5, with 8 bases that match TRBD1. This CDR3 is 15 amino acids long. The V and J ends lost 6 bases and 5 bases, in that order; junction bases with no gene match: 11. Germline CDR1 is LGHDT and CDR2 is YNNKEL (reference sequence).

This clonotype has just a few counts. The CDR3 nucleotides are TGTGCCAGCAGACCAGGGGGACAGGTAGCCTACGAGCAGTACGTC. This translates into CASRPGGQVAYEQYV. V usage is TRBV28 and J usage is TRBJ2-7; TRBD1 matches 8 bases. After removal of 6 bases from V and 2 bases from J, the junction contained 9 bases not matched to a gene. Germline V gene lookup returns CDR1 MDHEN and CDR2 SYDVKM. The CDR3 extends over 15 amino acids.

The CDR3: CASSLAHTTDTQYF. The CDR3 nucleotides are TGCGCCAGCAGCTTGGCTCATACCACAGATACGCAGTATTTT. The genes are TRBV5-1 and TRBJ2-3; D not certain. The germline V gene encodes CDR1 SGHRS and CDR2 YFSETQ. CDR3 size: 14 residues. The V and J ends lost 0 bases and 2 bases respectively, with 7 bases between them.

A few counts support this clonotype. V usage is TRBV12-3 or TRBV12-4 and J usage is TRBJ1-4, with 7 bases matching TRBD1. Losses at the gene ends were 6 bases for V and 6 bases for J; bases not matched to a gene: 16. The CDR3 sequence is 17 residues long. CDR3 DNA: TGTGCCAGCAGCCTAAAAACAGGGCTCGGGACAGATGAAAAACTGTTTTTT. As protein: CASSLKTGLGTDEKLFF.

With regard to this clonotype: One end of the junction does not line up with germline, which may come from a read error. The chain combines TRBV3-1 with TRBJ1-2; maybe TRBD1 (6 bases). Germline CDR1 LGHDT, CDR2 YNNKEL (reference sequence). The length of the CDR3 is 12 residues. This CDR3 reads CASNQQGYGYTF. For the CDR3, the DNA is TGTGCCAGCAACCAACAGGGCTATGGCTACACCTTC.

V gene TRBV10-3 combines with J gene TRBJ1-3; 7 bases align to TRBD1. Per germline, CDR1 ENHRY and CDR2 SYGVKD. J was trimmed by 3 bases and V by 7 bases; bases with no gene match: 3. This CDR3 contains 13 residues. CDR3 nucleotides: TGTGCCATCATGGGGGACAGTGGAAACACCATATATTTT. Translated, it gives CAIMGDSGNTIYF.

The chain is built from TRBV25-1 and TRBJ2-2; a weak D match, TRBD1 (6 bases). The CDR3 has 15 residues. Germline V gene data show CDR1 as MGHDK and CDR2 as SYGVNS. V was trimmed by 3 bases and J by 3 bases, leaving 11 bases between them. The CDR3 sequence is CASSEVRGYTGELFF. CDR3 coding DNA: TGTGCCAGCAGTGAGGTCAGGGGCTACACCGGGGAGCTGTTTTTT.

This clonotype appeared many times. The CDR3 sequence is CATSGDKRDRSTDTQYF. The DNA for the CDR3 is TGTGCCACCAGCGGGGATAAACGGGACCGCAGCACAGATACGCAGTATTTT. The rearrangement joins TRBV15 to TRBJ2-3; TRBD1 or TRBD2 may be the D gene (5 bases each). Germline CDR1 LNHNV, CDR2 YYDKDF (reference sequence). V was trimmed by 5 bases and J by 0 bases, leaving 18 bases between them. The CDR3 extends over 17 amino acids.

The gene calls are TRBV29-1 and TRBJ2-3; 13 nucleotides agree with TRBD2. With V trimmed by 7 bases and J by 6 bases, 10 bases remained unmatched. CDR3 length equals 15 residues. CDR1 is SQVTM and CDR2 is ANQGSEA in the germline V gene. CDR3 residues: CSAARTSGSGDTQYF. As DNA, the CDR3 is TGCAGCGCCGCCCGGACTAGCGGGAGTGGGGATACGCAGTATTTT.

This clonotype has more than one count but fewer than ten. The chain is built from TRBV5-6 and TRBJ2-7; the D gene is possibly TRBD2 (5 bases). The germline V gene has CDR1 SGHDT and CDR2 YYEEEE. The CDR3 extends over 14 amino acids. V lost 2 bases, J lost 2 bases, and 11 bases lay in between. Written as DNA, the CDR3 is TGTGCCAGCAGCTTTTTGGGAGTCACCTACGAGCAGTACGTC. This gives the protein CASSFLGVTYEQYV.

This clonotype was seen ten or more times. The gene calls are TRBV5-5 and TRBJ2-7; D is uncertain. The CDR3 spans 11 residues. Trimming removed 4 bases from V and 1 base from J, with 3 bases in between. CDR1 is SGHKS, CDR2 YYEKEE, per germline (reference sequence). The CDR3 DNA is TGTGCCAGCAGCGCGTCCTACGAGCAGTACGTC. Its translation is CASSASYEQYV.